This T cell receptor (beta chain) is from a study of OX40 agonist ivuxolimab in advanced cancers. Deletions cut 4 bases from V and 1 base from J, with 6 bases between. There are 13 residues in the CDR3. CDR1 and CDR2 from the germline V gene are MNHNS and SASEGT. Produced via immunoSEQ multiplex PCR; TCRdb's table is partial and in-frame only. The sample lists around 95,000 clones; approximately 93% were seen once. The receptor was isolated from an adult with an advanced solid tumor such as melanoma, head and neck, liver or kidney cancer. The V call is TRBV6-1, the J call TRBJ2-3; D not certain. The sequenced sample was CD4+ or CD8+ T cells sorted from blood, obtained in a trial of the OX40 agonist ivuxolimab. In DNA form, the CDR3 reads TGTGCCAGCAGTGTGGCAGGCACAGATACGCAGTATTTT. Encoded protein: CASSVAGTDTQYF.